This T cell receptor beta chain is from a study of shared clonotypes between healthy human individuals. Donors, without exception, were Caucasian adults residing in Nashville, Tennessee. A split of CD4+ cells into CD45RA+ naive and CD45RA-negative memory subsets was performed. Turning to this clone: At one boundary the junction diverges from the germline segment, which might be a read error. Distinct nucleotide sequences in the sample also encode this CDR3.

The CDR3 runs to 13 residues. CDR1 MNHNS and CDR2 SASEGT come from the germline V gene. Clones were sequenced by immunoSEQ multiplex PCR, and TCRdb holds only the in-frame ones, with some missing. The sample holds about 340,000 clones; over 70% are singletons and the top ten take about 10%. The sample consisted of memory CD4+ T cells sorted from blood. The subset here: CD45RA-negative fraction. The J gene is TRBJ2-7, the V gene TRBV6-1; 9 bases match TRBD2. The receptor was derived from a man younger than 45 in good health. CDR3 nucleotide sequence: TGCGCCAGCAGAATTGATACTAGCGGGCAGCAGTACTTC. Protein sequence: CASRIDTSGQQYF.